This T cell receptor beta chain was captured by sequencing in a study of T-cell reconstitution after alpha-beta-depleted transplantation in children listed by TCRdb under 2016. In terms of the full investigation: T-cell immune reconstitution after TCRalphabeta/CD19-depleted allogeneic hematopoietic cell transplantation in children was quantitatively tracked in the study by means of TCR repertoire profiling.

Comment on this clonotype: Its antigen is unknown. The record has no base qualities; no much larger clone is one base away.

The treatment or condition label of this sample denotes: allogeneic hematopoietic cell transplantation with graft depleted of TCRalphabeta T cells and CD19 B cells. The children who served as transplant recipients had been given grafts of TCRalphabeta/CD19-depleted allogeneic hematopoietic cells. The full study reports these points: The frequencies of hyperexpanded clones fell over the following months, and after one year, T-cell counts and TCRbeta diversity were mostly attributed to newly produced T cells. The apparently early recovery of alphabetaT-cell counts about two months after transplant reportedly depended on only several hundred rapidly expanded clones that came from non-depleted graft cells. In some patients, the high TCRbeta diversity seen at day 60 was put down to recipient T cells and intrathymic progenitors that had survived conditioning.

Germline trimming amounts to 8 bases on V and 6 bases on J, with 8 as the count of junction bases outside the gene matches. Counted from cysteine to phenylalanine, this CDR3 has 14 amino acids. The only DNA kept is the CDR3, 42 bases in frame from the first base. For CDR1 and CDR2, the germline V gene (reference sequence) lists MNHEY and SMNVEV. Libraries came from PCR. Sequencing instrument: Illumina HiSeq 2500. TCR libraries were prepared with molecular barcoding, using unique molecular identifiers to normalize TCRbeta repertoire quantification. TCRdb took the public reads, trimmed them with fastp at Q25, ran MiXCR for clone calling and kept in-frame beta chains. Identical CDR3 proteins give one entry, which carries the most common genes and DNA. The sample yields 200,000 to 250,000 distinct CDR3 sequences; roughly 8.3% were counted once. The ten largest account for 35% of the sample.

The sequencing used PBMCs, mostly from graft donor cells, collected 360 days after TCRalphabeta/CD19-depleted stem cell transplant. The sequence was obtained from a male patient under 10 years old who had a stem cell transplant for acute myeloid leukemia, so the T cells may come from the graft donor. Recombination joined TRBV27 with TRBJ2-1, and 9 bases in between align with TRBD1. Here is the DNA: TGTGCCAGCCTCCGGGACAGGGCTACCAATGAGCAGTTCTTC. It codes for CASLRDRATNEQFF.